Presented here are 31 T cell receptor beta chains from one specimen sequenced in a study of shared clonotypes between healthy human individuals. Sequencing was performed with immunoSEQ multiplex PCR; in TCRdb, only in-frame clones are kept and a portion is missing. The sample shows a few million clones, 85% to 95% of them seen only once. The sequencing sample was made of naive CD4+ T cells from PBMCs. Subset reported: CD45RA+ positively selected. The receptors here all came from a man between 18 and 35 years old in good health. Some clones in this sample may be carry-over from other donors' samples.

Here the CDR3 DNA reads TGTGCCAGCAGCCGCACGGCAGAAAAACTGTTTTTT. This encodes CASSRTAEKLFF. V gene TRBV7-2 combines with J gene TRBJ1-4; D ambiguous. There are 12 residues in the CDR3. The V end was cut by 5 bases, the J end by 8 bases, with 9 bases between. Germline CDR1 is SGHTA and CDR2 is FQGNSA.

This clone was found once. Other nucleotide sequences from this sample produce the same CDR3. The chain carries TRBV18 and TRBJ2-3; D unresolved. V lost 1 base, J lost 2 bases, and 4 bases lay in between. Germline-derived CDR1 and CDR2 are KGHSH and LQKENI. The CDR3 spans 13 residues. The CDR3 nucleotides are TGTGCCAGCTCACCACGTGCCACAGATACGCAGTATTTT. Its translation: CASSPRATDTQYF. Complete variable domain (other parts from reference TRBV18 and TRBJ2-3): NAGVMQNPRHLVRRRGQEARLRCSPMKGHSHVYWYRQLPEEGLKFMVYLQKENIIDESGMPKERFSAEFPKEGPSILRIQQVVRGDSAAYFCASSPRATDTQYFGPGTRLTVL.

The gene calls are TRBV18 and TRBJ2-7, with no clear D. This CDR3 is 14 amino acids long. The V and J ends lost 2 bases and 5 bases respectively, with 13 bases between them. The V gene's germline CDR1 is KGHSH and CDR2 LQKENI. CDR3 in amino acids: CASSPLVPRDEQYF. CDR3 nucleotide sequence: TGTGCCAGCTCACCATTGGTCCCTAGAGACGAGCAGTACTTC.

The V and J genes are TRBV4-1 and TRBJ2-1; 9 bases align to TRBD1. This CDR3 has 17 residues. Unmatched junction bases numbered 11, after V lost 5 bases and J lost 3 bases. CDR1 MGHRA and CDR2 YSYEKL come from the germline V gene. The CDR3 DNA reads TGCGCCAGCAGCTACCGGGACAGGGAACGCGGCTACAATGAGCAGTTCTTC. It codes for CASSYRDRERGYNEQFF.

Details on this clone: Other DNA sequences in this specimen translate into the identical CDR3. The CDR3 loop is CASSQEGGSNQPQHF. In nucleotides, the CDR3 is TGCGCCAGCAGCCAAGAAGGGGGCTCCAATCAGCCCCAGCATTTT. This chain connects TRBV4-3 to TRBJ1-5; 7 bases map to TRBD1. Germline-derived CDR1 and CDR2 are LGHNA and YSLEER. Unmatched junction bases numbered 2, after V lost 0 bases and J lost 3 bases. CDR3 length: 15 amino acids.

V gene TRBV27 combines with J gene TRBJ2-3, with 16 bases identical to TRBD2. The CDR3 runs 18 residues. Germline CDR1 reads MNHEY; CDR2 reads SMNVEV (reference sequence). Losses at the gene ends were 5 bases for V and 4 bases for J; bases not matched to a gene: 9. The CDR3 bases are TGTGCCAGCAGTCCGGGACTAGCGGGAGGGTCCTGGCCAGATACGCAGTATTTT. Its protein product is CASSPGLAGGSWPDTQYF.

The chain's CDR3 is CASSLATGDQPQHF. As DNA, the CDR3 is TGTGCCAGCAGCTTAGCAACTGGAGATCAGCCCCAGCATTTT. The chain couples TRBV7-2 to TRBJ1-5; no reliable D call. The length of the CDR3 is 14 residues. V lost 0 bases, J lost 5 bases, and 8 bases lay in between. The V gene's germline CDR1 is SGHTA and CDR2 FQGNSA.

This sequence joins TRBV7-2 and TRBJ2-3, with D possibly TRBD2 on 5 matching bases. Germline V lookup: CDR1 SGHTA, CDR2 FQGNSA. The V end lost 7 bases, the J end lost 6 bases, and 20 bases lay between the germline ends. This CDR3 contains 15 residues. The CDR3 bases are TGTGCCAGCACCCTAATGGTCGCGGGCGGGGATACGCAGTATTTT. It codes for CASTLMVAGGDTQYF.

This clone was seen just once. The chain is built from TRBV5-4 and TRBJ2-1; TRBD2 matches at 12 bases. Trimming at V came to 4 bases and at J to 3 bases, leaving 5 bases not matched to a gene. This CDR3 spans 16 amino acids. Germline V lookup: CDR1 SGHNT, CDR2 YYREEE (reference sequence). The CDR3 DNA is TGTGCCAGCAGCAAGACTAGCGGGAGCCTCTACAATGAGCAGTTCTTC. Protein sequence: CASSKTSGSLYNEQFF.

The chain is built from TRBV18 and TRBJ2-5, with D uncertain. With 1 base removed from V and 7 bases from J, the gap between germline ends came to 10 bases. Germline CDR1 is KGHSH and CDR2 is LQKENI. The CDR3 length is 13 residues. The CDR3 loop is CASSPQDLGTQYF. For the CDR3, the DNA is TGTGCCAGCTCACCACAGGATCTGGGGACCCAGTACTTC.

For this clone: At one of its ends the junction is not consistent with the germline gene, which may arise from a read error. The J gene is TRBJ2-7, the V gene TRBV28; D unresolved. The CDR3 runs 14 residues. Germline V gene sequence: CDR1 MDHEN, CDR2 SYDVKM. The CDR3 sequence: CAGSLTSEYYEQYF. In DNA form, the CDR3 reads TGTGCCGGCAGTTTAACATCTGAGTACTACGAGCAGTACTTC.

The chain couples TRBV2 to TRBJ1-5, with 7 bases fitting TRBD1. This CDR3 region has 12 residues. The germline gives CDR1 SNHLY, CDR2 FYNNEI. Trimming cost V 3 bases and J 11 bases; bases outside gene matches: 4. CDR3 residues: CASSDRGDTQHF. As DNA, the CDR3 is TGTGCCAGCAGTGACAGGGGGGACACCCAGCATTTT.

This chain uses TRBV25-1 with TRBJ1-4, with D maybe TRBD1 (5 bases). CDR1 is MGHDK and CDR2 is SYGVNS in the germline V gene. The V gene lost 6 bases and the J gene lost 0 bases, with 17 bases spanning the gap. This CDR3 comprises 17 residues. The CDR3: CASSPSVRGTTNEKLFF. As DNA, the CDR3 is TGTGCCAGCAGCCCTTCAGTCCGGGGGACAACTAATGAAAAACTGTTTTTT.

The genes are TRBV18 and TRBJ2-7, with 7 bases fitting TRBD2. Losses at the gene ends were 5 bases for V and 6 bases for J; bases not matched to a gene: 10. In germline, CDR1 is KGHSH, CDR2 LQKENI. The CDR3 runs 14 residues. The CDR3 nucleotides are TGTGCCAGCTCAGCGGGAGTCCCTACAGGCGAGCAGTACTTC. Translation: CASSAGVPTGEQYF.

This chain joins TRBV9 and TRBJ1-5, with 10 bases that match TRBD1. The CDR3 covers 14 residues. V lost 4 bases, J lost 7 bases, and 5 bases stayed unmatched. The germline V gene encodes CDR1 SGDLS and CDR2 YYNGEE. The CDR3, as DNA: TGTGCCAGCAGCTTCGGACAGGGGGACCAGCCCCAGCATTTT. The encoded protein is CASSFGQGDQPQHF.

The CDR3 DNA follows: TGTGCCACCAGCAGAGGACAGGGGGCGACCTACGAGCAGTACTTC. This codes for CATSRGQGATYEQYF. J is TRBJ2-7 and V is TRBV15, with 10 nucleotides matching TRBD1. The CDR3 runs to 15 residues. Germline-derived CDR1 and CDR2 are LNHNV and YYDKDF (reference sequence). V trimming: 1 base; J trimming: 2 bases; junction bases outside the gene matches: 2.

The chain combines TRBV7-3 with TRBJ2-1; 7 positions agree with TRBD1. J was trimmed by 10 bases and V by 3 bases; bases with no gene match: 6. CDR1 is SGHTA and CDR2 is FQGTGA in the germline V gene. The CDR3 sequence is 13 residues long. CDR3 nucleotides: TGTGCCAGCAGCTTGGACAGGACGATGGAGCAGTTCTTC. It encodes CASSLDRTMEQFF. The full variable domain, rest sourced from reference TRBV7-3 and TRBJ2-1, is GAGVSQTPSNKVTEKGKYVELRCDPISGHTALYWYRQSLGQGPEFLIYFQGTGAADDSGLPNDRFFAVRPEGSVSTLKIQRTERGDSAVYLCASSLDRTMEQFFGPGTRLTVL.

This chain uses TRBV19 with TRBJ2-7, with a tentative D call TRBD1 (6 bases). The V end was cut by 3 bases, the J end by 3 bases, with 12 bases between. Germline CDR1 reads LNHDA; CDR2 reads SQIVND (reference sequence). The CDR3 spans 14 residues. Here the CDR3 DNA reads TGTGCCAGTAGTATCCTCAAAGGGGGCTACGAGCAGTACTTC. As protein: CASSILKGGYEQYF.

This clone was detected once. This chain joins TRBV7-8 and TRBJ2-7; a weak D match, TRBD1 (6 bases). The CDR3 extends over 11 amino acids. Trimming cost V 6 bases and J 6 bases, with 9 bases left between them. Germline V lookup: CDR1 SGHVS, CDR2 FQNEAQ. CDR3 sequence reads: CASSRGFEQYF. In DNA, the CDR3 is TGTGCCAGCAGTAGGGGGTTCGAGCAGTACTTC. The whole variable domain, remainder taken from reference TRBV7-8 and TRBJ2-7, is GAGVSQSPRYKVAKRGQDVALRCDPISGHVSLFWYQQALGQGPEFLTYFQNEAQLDKSGLPSDRFFAERPEGSVSTLKIQRTQQEDSAVYLCASSRGFEQYFGPGTRLTVT.

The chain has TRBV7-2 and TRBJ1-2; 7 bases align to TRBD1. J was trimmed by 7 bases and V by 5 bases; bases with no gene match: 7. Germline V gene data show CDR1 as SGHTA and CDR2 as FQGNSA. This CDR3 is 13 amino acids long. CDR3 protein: CASSPRTGTGYTF. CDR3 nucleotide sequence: TGTGCCAGCAGCCCCAGGACAGGAACTGGCTACACCTTC.

CDR3 protein: CASSLITSGSPYTGELFF. The CDR3 DNA follows: TGTGCCAGCAGCTTAATAACTAGCGGGAGTCCCTACACCGGGGAGCTGTTTTTT. This sequence joins TRBV7-8 and TRBJ2-2, with TRBD2 matching over 11 bases. CDR3 size: 18 residues. Germline CDR1 reads SGHVS; CDR2 reads FQNEAQ. After removal of 2 bases from V and 3 bases from J, the junction contained 8 bases not matched to a gene.

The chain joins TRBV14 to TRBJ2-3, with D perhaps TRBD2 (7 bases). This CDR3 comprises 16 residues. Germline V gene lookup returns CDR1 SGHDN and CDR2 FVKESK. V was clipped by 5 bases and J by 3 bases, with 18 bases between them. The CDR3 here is CASSIAGRGGTDTQYF. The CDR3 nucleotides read TGTGCCAGCAGCATTGCGGGAAGGGGGGGAACAGATACGCAGTATTTT.

CDR3 sequence reads: CSGLLHDHSQYF. CDR3 nucleotides: TGCAGCGGACTACTCCATGACCATTCGCAGTACTTC. The chain uses TRBV29-1 and TRBJ2-7, with D maybe TRBD2 (5 bases). CDR1 and CDR2 (germline): SQVTM, ANQGSEA. This CDR3 has 12 residues. The ends were cut back, 7 bases at V and 9 bases at J, with 19 bases in the middle.

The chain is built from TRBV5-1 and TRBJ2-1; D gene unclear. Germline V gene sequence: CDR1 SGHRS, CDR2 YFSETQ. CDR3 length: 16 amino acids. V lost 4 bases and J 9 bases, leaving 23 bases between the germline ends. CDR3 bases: TGCGCCAGCAGCCTAGGGAATTTAGGATATACTGGTGAGCAGTTCTTC. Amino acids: CASSLGNLGYTGEQFF.

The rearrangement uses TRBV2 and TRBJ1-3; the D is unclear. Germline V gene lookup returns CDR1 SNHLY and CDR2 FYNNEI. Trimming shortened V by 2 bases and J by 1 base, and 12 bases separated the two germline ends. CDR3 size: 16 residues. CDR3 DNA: TGTGCCAGCAGTGAATTTGTAACCGTGTCTGGAAACACCATATATTTT. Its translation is CASSEFVTVSGNTIYF.

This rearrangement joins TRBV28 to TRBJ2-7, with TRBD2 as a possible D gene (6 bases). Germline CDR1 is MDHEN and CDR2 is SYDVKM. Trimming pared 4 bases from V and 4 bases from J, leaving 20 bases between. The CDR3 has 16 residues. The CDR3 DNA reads TGTGCCAGCAGTTCCCCCCGGAGCGGGCACCCGTACGAGCAGTACTTC. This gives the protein CASSSPRSGHPYEQYF.

CDR3 in amino acids: CASSQRITGARQETQYF. The CDR3 region has the DNA TGTGCCAGCAGCCAACGAATTACAGGGGCCCGTCAAGAGACCCAGTACTTC. The chain joins TRBV11-2 to TRBJ2-5, with TRBD1 identical over 7 bases. V was clipped by 5 bases and J by 2 bases; unmatched bases: 14. Germline V gene data show CDR1 as SGHAT and CDR2 as FQNNGV. This CDR3 has 17 amino acids.

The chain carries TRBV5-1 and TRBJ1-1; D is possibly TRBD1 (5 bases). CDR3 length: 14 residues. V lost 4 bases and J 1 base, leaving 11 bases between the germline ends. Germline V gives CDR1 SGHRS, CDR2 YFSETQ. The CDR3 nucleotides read TGCGCCAGCAGCCCCGGACACGGGAACACTGAAGCTTTCTTT. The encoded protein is CASSPGHGNTEAFF.

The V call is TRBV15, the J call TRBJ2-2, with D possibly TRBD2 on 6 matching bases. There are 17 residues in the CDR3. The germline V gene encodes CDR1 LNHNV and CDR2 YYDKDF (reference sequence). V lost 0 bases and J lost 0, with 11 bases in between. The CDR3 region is CATSRDVGEANTGELFF. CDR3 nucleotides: TGTGCCACCAGCAGAGATGTGGGGGAGGCGAACACCGGGGAGCTGTTTTTT.

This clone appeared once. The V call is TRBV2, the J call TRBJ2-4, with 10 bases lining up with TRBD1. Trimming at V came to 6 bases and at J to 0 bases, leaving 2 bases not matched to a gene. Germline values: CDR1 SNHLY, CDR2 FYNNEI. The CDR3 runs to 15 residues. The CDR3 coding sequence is TGTGCCAGCAGGGGGACAGGGGAAGCCAAAAACATTCAGTACTTC. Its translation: CASRGTGEAKNIQYF.

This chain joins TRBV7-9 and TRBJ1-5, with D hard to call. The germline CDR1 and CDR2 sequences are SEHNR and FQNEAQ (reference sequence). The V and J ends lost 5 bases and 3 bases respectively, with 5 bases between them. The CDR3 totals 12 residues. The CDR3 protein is CASSPVNQPQHF. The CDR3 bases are TGTGCCAGCAGCCCCGTCAATCAGCCCCAGCATTTT.